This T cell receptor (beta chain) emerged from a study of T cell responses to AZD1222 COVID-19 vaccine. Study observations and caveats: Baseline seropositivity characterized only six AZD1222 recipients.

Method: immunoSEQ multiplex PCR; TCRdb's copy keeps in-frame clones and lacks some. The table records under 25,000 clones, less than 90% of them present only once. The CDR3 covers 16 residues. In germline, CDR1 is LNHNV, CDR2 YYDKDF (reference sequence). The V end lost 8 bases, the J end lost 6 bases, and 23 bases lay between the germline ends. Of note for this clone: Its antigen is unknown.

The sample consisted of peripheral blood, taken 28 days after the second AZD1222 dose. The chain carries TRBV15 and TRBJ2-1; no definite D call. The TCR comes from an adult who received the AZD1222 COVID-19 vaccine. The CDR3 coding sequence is TGTGCCACCTCACCTCAAGAATACGGACCGGCCAATGAGCAGTTCTTC. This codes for CATSPQEYGPANEQFF.